This T cell receptor (beta chain) was documented in a study of blood T cell repertoires in COVID-19. Background on the study: From T cells, B-cell-depleted T cells, or PBMCs came the material, which was cDNA or gDNA.

This clone was observed a handful of times. Per the original methods: Quantification of nucleated cells was approximated via reference gene primer amplification. Assay: immunoSEQ multiplex PCR; the TCRdb copy retains only in-frame clones and omits some. V and J calls and clone size come straight from that table; D and trimming were deduced from the DNA. The repertoire consists of about 200,000 clones, with about 88% occurring once and the leading ten covering 1.5% to 2%. Germline CDR1 MNHEY, CDR2 SVGEGT. This CDR3 comprises 17 residues. Deletions cut 2 bases from V and 4 bases from J, with 15 bases between.

Specimen: peripheral blood. The chain combines TRBV6-2 or TRBV6-3 with TRBJ1-6; tentative D call: TRBD1 (6 bases). This receptor was obtained from a man aged 18 to 30 with active or convalescent COVID-19. The CDR3 DNA is TGTGCCAGCAGTTACCAGGGGAGGGCCTTTTATAATTCACCCCTCCACTTT. Translating gives CASSYQGRAFYNSPLHF.